This T cell receptor (beta chain) was captured in a study of human T cells and chemical hapten exposure. Study details: The study lasted approximately 26 weeks, and patients were dosed weekly with diphenylcyclopropenone on the scalp throughout.

The CDR3 is 12 residues long. Trimming left V 4 bases short and J 5 bases short, with 10 bases between. Germline lookup yields CDR1 GTSNPN and CDR2 SVGIG (reference sequence). For this clonotype: No antigen is known for it.

The time point denotes: patch test 1, 2 weeks after DPC sensitization. Documented treatment: therapeutic diphenylcyclopropenone sensitization with weekly scalp DPC. Unique molecular identifiers were attached to individual cDNA molecules during library preparation. Each CDR3 protein is one row after TCRdb ran MiXCR on the RACE reads. The sample lists 65,000 to 80,000 distinct CDR3 sequences; 10% to 13% were seen once. Study findings and constraints: Patch test score showed a positive correlation with PT1 expanded TCR counts.

The clonotype was recovered from a woman in her forties or fifties with alopecia areata. Some clones in this sample may be carry-over from other donors' samples. This sample comprised whole blood, obtained in connection with sensitization to the hapten diphenylcyclopropenone (DPC). The chain employs TRBV30 and TRBJ2-3; D might be TRBD1 (6 bases). This chain's CDR3 is CAWNAGEDTQYF. CDR3 sequence (DNA): TGTGCCTGGAACGCAGGGGAAGATACGCAGTATTTT.